A single sample is the source of the 14 T cell receptor beta chains below, sequenced in a study of CD8 T cells in Susac syndrome. RNA, at about 0.45 to 1 ug, was reverse transcribed with random hexamers. TCRdb reprocessed the immunoSEQ multiplex PCR reads via MiXCR and lists one record per CDR3 protein. The repertoire includes approximately 210,000 distinct CDR3 sequences, approximately 94% of them detected once, and approximately 0.15% sits in the top ten. The sequenced material came from CD4+ T cells from PBMCs. These receptors originate from a human donor with Susac syndrome.

The CDR3 reads CASGIRGNEAETQYF. The DNA of the CDR3 is TGTGCCAGCGGGATACGGGGGAATGAGGCAGAGACCCAGTACTTC. The V call is TRBV6-5, the J call TRBJ2-5; perhaps TRBD2 as D (6 bases). The ends were cut back, 8 bases at V and 4 bases at J, with 20 bases in the middle. The CDR3 totals 15 residues. Germline V gives CDR1 MNHEY, CDR2 SVGAGI.

V gene TRBV15 combines with J gene TRBJ2-5, with no clear D. This CDR3 region has 13 residues. Trimming cost V 5 bases and J 4 bases, with 11 bases left between them. Germline V gene lookup returns CDR1 LNHNV and CDR2 YYDKDF (reference sequence). The CDR3 DNA follows: TGTGCCACCAGCGGCTTCCAAGGAGAGACCCAGTACTTC. It translates to CATSGFQGETQYF.

The V call is TRBV20-1, the J call TRBJ1-6; D perhaps matches TRBD1 (5 bases). The CDR3 is 15 residues long. V lost 3 bases and J 3 bases, leaving 12 bases between the germline ends. Germline values: CDR1 DFQATT, CDR2 SNEGSKA (reference sequence). The CDR3 region is CSARVGDDYNSPLHF. For the CDR3, the DNA is TGCAGTGCTAGGGTAGGGGACGACTATAATTCACCCCTCCACTTT.

This clonotype was observed once. The chain couples TRBV12-3 or TRBV12-4 to TRBJ1-2; a possible D gene is TRBD1 (6 bases). The CDR3 loop spans 15 amino acids. V was trimmed by 5 bases and J by 0 bases, leaving 13 bases between them. DNA of the CDR3: TGTGCCAGCAGTCAAACAGGGTCGACTAACTATGGCTACACCTTC. Translated: CASSQTGSTNYGYTF.

Only one count was recorded for this clonotype. The chain has TRBV6-5 and TRBJ1-4; D not certain. CDR3 length: 11 residues. CDR1 is MNHEY, CDR2 SVGAGI, per germline. Trimming shortened V by 5 bases and J by 7 bases, and 5 bases separated the two germline ends. CDR3 loop: CASSDTEKLFF. The CDR3 coding sequence is TGTGCCAGCAGTGATACTGAAAAACTGTTTTTT.

The chain is built from TRBV20-1 and TRBJ2-3; D unclear. V was trimmed by 8 bases and J by 3 bases, leaving 9 bases between them. The CDR3 length is 11 residues. The germline gives CDR1 DFQATT, CDR2 SNEGSKA (reference sequence). As DNA, the CDR3 is TGCAGTACCGCTAAAACAGATACGCAGTATTTT. Protein product: CSTAKTDTQYF.

This CDR3 is CATSDFSRITGELFF. CDR3 sequence (DNA): TGTGCCACCAGTGATTTTTCCAGGATCACCGGGGAGCTGTTTTTT. This sequence joins TRBV24-1 and TRBJ2-2; D gene unclear. Trimming took 1 base from V and 4 from J, leaving 9 bases between them. The CDR3 is 15 amino acids. Germline V gene data show CDR1 as KGHDR and CDR2 as SFDVKD.

The gene calls are TRBV12-3 or TRBV12-4 and TRBJ2-1; TRBD1 aligns across 10 bases. The trim removed 6 bases at V and 10 bases at J, leaving 9 bases unmatched. The CDR3 is 14 residues long. The CDR3 nucleotides are TGTGCCAGCAGCCCGGGACAGGGGTCCGGGGAGCAGTTCTTC. Translating gives CASSPGQGSGEQFF.

This clonotype was seen only once. The rearrangement joins TRBV30 to TRBJ1-4, with D perhaps matching TRBD1 (5 bases). Germline V gives CDR1 GTSNPN, CDR2 SVGIG (reference sequence). There are 13 residues in the CDR3. Trimming shortened V by 3 bases and J by 5 bases, and 10 bases separated the two germline ends. The chain's CDR3 is CAWRSGKNEKLFF. In DNA, the CDR3 is TGTGCCTGGAGGTCAGGGAAGAATGAAAAACTGTTTTTT.

V is TRBV20-1 and J is TRBJ2-5; TRBD1 aligns across 7 bases. The CDR3 spans 15 residues. The V gene end was trimmed by 6 bases and the J gene end by 5 bases; junction bases not matched to a gene: 15. Germline lookup yields CDR1 DFQATT and CDR2 SNEGSKA (reference sequence). CDR3 in DNA: TGCAGTGCCACGGCCACAGGGGTGGAAGTCGAGACCCAGTACTTC. It translates to CSATATGVEVETQYF.

The gene calls are TRBV3-1 and TRBJ1-5; no clear D gene. Per germline, CDR1 LGHDT and CDR2 YNNKEL (reference sequence). CDR3 size: 14 residues. Trimming cost V 0 bases and J 4 bases, with 7 bases left between them. CDR3 bases: TGTGCCAGCAGCCAAGACTGGCAGAATCAGCCCCAGCATTTT. Translating it yields CASSQDWQNQPQHF.

V gene TRBV9 combines with J gene TRBJ2-2; 10 bases are shared with TRBD1. CDR3 size: 15 residues. Germline V gene data show CDR1 as SGDLS and CDR2 as YYNGEE. V lost 3 bases to trimming and J lost 8 bases; unmatched junction nucleotides: 7. CDR3 bases: TGTGCCAGCAGCGGCCGGGACAGGGGTCCGGGGGAGCTGTTTTTT. Protein sequence: CASSGRDRGPGELFF. Complete variable domain (other parts from reference TRBV9 and TRBJ2-2): DSGVTQTPKHLITATGQRVTLRCSPRSGDLSVYWYQQSLDQGLQFLIQYYNGEERAKGNILERFSAQQFPDLHSELNLSSLELGDSALYFCASSGRDRGPGELFFGEGSRLTVL.

The chain links TRBV6-5 to TRBJ1-5; D gene uncertain. The V and J ends lost 4 bases and 4 bases respectively, with 11 bases between them. Germline loops: CDR1 MNHEY, CDR2 SVGAGI. This CDR3 region has 14 residues. The CDR3 reads CASSSSRRNQPQHF. The DNA for the CDR3 is TGTGCCAGCAGTTCTAGCCGGAGGAATCAGCCCCAGCATTTT.

This chain joins TRBV21-1 and TRBJ1-3. TRBV21-1 is annotated as a pseudogene. The length of the CDR3 is 12 residues. The CDR3 coding sequence is TGTGCCAGCAGGGTAATCGGAAACACCATATATTTT. Translation: CASRVIGNTIYF.